Listed here are 19 T cell receptor beta chains from one sample, sequenced in a study of T-cell memory formation after mild COVID-19. Using its own MiXCR run on the 5' RACE reads, TCRdb lists one record per CDR3 protein. This sample yields about 340,000 distinct CDR3 sequences, of which 20% to 25% are seen a single time; around 20% belongs to the top ten. Sequenced input: PBMCs or a T cell subset sorted from them (not recorded which). The receptors come from a man aged 18 to 30 who had mild COVID-19 (a few samples of this study predate the infection). Cell type and time point are not known.

This chain uses TRBV7-2 with TRBJ1-1, with a tentative D call TRBD1 (5 bases). V shed 5 bases and J shed 11 bases, with 18 bases lying between them. From germline, CDR1 is SGHTA and CDR2 FQGNSA. This CDR3 is built from 13 residues. The CDR3 nucleotides are TGTGCCAGCAGCCCCGGCTGGGGGGTTCCTGCTTTCTTT. Translating gives CASSPGWGVPAFF. Filled out from reference TRBV7-2 and TRBJ1-1, the complete variable domain reads GAGVSQSPSNKVTEKGKDVELRCDPISGHTALYWYRQSLGQGLEFLIYFQGNSAPDKSGLPSDRFSAERTGGSVSTLTIQRTQQEDSAVYLCASSPGWGVPAFFGQGTRLTVV.

At least ten counts were recorded for this clonotype. The chain uses TRBV9 and TRBJ2-5; perhaps TRBD1 as D (6 bases). The germline CDR1 and CDR2 sequences are SGDLS and YYNGEE. Trimming stripped 3 bases from V and 3 bases from J, with 12 bases between. The CDR3 is made up of 14 amino acids. CDR3 amino acids: CASSAAGVEETQYF. CDR3 in DNA: TGTGCCAGCAGCGCCGCAGGGGTAGAAGAGACCCAGTACTTC.

The chain uses TRBV12-3 or TRBV12-4 and TRBJ1-4; perhaps TRBD1 as D (5 bases). The CDR3 runs 18 residues. The ends were cut back, 2 bases at V and 3 bases at J, with 19 bases in the middle. CDR3 sequence: CASSLKRGTFGANEKLFF. DNA for the CDR3: TGTGCCAGCAGTTTAAAGCGGGGGACTTTCGGTGCTAATGAAAAACTGTTTTTT.

The J gene is TRBJ2-1, the V gene TRBV20-1; D may be TRBD1 or TRBD2 (5 bases each). Germline values: CDR1 DFQATT, CDR2 SNEGSKA (reference sequence). The CDR3 spans 14 residues. Trimming took off 5 bases at V and 0 bases at J, with 11 bases between the two ends. The DNA for the CDR3 is TGCAGTGCTCAGAGGGGATTCTCCTACAATGAGCAGTTCTTC. Protein sequence: CSAQRGFSYNEQFF.

This clonotype has just a few counts. The genes are TRBV7-2 and TRBJ2-1; TRBD2 matches at 12 bases. J lost 9 bases, V lost 6 bases, and 3 bases had no gene match. Per germline, CDR1 SGHTA and CDR2 FQGNSA. CDR3 size: 13 residues. The CDR3 protein is CASRLAGGLEQFF. The CDR3, as DNA: TGTGCCAGCAGGCTAGCGGGGGGGCTTGAGCAGTTCTTC.

This clonotype has more than one count but fewer than ten. The rearrangement uses TRBV11-2 and TRBJ2-1, with D possibly TRBD1 on 6 matching bases. The V end was cut by 5 bases, the J end by 2 bases, with 16 bases between. The CDR3 has 16 residues. The V gene's germline CDR1 is SGHAT and CDR2 FQNNGV. CDR3 sequence (DNA): TGTGCCAGCAGCCCCACTAAGGGGGTTCCCTACAATGAGCAGTTCTTC. Residues: CASSPTKGVPYNEQFF.

The chain carries TRBV12-3 or TRBV12-4 and TRBJ2-5; unclear D gene. The CDR3 sequence is 13 residues long. The V gene lost 4 bases and the J gene lost 5 bases, with 11 bases spanning the gap. The CDR3 region is CASSSSGPETQYF. The CDR3 nucleotides are TGTGCCAGCAGTTCGTCCGGTCCCGAGACCCAGTACTTC.

The gene calls are TRBV6-1 and TRBJ1-3; 7 nucleotides agree with TRBD1. Unmatched junction bases numbered 9, after V lost 2 bases and J lost 5 bases. This CDR3 is 16 amino acids long. Germline CDR1 reads MNHNS; CDR2 reads SASEGT. The CDR3 loop is CASSELLRDSRNTIYF. DNA for the CDR3: TGTGCCAGCAGTGAACTTCTCAGGGACAGCAGAAACACCATATATTTT.

There are a few counts of this clonotype. Compared with germline, one end of the junction differs, possibly owing to a read error. J is TRBJ2-1 and V is TRBV28; unclear D gene. Germline values: CDR1 MDHEN, CDR2 SYDVKM. The CDR3 covers 12 residues. CDR3 in DNA: TGTGCCAGCAGTCCCCGACCCTTCTATCGTGTCTTC. It codes for CASSPRPFYRVF.

The chain recombines TRBV29-1 with TRBJ2-1; tentatively, D is TRBD1 (6 bases). Trimming pared 7 bases from V and 9 bases from J, leaving 13 bases between. The CDR3 length is 11 residues. Germline V gene sequence: CDR1 SQVTM, CDR2 ANQGSEA. This CDR3 is CSASQGREQFF. CDR3 DNA: TGCAGCGCCTCTCAGGGGCGTGAGCAGTTCTTC.

The gene calls are TRBV5-6 and TRBJ2-7; the D is unclear. Germline lookup yields CDR1 SGHDT and CDR2 YYEEEE. V dropped 1 base and J dropped 2 bases, with 13 bases sitting between them. The CDR3 length is 15 residues. The CDR3 sequence is CASSLMGSTPYEQYF. CDR3 sequence (DNA): TGTGCCAGCAGCTTGATGGGGTCGACCCCCTACGAGCAGTACTTC.

This clonotype was detected only a few times. This chain uses TRBV9 with TRBJ2-5; 13 positions agree with TRBD2. The CDR3 has 16 residues. V was clipped by 3 bases and J by 3 bases; unmatched bases: 5. Germline CDR1 reads SGDLS; CDR2 reads YYNGEE. The CDR3 coding sequence is TGTGCCAGCAGCGAATCGGGACTAGCGGGGAAAGAGACCCAGTACTTC. This gives the protein CASSESGLAGKETQYF.

This clonotype was detected only a few times. J is TRBJ1-6 and V is TRBV20-1; D remains ambiguous. V dropped 0 bases and J dropped 4 bases, with 7 bases sitting between them. The CDR3 is 14 residues long. The germline V gene encodes CDR1 DFQATT and CDR2 SNEGSKA (reference sequence). In DNA, the CDR3 is TGCAGTGCTAGAGATGCACTGTATAATTCACCCCTCCACTTT. It translates to CSARDALYNSPLHF.

The chain links TRBV10-2 to TRBJ1-2, with 11 bases identical to TRBD1. This CDR3 is 17 amino acids long. Germline-derived CDR1 and CDR2 are WSHSY and SAAADI. J gave up 4 bases and V 6 bases, and 13 bases lay outside the gene matches. The CDR3 protein is CASRPPEGQGDSYGYTF. CDR3 DNA: TGCGCCAGCAGACCACCCGAGGGACAGGGGGACTCCTATGGCTACACCTTC.

The chain joins TRBV7-9 to TRBJ1-2, with a tentative D call TRBD1 (5 bases). The CDR3 has 12 residues. The germline V gene encodes CDR1 SEHNR and CDR2 FQNEAQ (reference sequence). Trimming took off 7 bases at V and 8 bases at J, with 14 bases between the two ends. CDR3 nucleotides: TGTGCCAGCAACCTAGACGGGGACGGCTACACCTTC. Protein: CASNLDGDGYTF.

This clonotype came up once. The chain has TRBV7-2 and TRBJ2-7; tentative D call: TRBD2 (5 bases). Trimming removed 1 base at V and 3 bases at J, with 13 bases between. Germline-derived CDR1 and CDR2 are SGHTA and FQGNSA. The CDR3 length is 15 residues. CDR3 bases: TGTGCCAGCAGCTTAGACCGGGATCGAGGCTACGAGCAGTACTTC. Translated: CASSLDRDRGYEQYF.

The chain employs TRBV18 and TRBJ1-1; D gene uncertain. The germline CDR1 and CDR2 sequences are KGHSH and LQKENI. Trimming took off 3 bases at V and 8 bases at J, with 10 bases between the two ends. There are 12 residues in the CDR3. CDR3 in amino acids: CASSPFAGEAFF. The CDR3 DNA follows: TGTGCCAGCTCACCGTTTGCGGGAGAAGCTTTCTTT.

This chain connects TRBV24-1 to TRBJ1-3, with D uncertain. This CDR3 contains 11 residues. In germline, CDR1 is KGHDR, CDR2 SFDVKD. Trimming left V 9 bases short and J 3 bases short, with 5 bases between. For the CDR3, the DNA is TGTGCCACCTTCAGTGGAAACACCATATATTTT. The encoded protein is CATFSGNTIYF.

Worth noting for this clonotype: A junction end diverges from the germline sequence, so it may reflect a read error. V gene TRBV7-2 combines with J gene TRBJ2-5; D possibly corresponds to TRBD1 (6 bases). There are 14 residues in the CDR3. CDR1 and CDR2 (germline): SGHTA, FQGNSA. CDR3 DNA: TGTGCCAGCATCTTAGCTGGGGGCTGGGAGACCCAGTACTTC. Residues: CASILAGGWETQYF.